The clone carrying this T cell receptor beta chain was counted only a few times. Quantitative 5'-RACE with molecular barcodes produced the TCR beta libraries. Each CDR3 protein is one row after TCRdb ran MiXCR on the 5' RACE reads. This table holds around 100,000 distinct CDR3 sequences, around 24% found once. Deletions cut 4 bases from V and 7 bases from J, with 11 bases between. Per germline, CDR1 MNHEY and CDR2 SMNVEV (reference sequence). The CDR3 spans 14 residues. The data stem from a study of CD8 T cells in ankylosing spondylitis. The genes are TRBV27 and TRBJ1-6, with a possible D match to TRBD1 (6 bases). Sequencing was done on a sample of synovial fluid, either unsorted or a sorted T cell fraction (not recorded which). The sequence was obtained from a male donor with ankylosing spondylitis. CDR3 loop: CASSYRTENSPLHF. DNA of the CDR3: TGTGCCAGCAGTTACCGGACAGAGAATTCACCCCTCCACTTT.